This T cell receptor (beta chain) was documented in a study of liver allograft versus peripheral blood T cells. For the study at large: Recipients' peripheral blood T cell receptor repertoires were compared with those in transplanted livers. Findings and limits, study-wide: Reportedly, the T cell receptor repertoires present inside liver allografts differed from those in peripheral blood.

One entry per CDR3 protein, called by TCRdb with MiXCR from the reads. The table shows about 14,000 distinct CDR3 sequences, with approximately 17% occurring only once. V was pared by 3 bases and J by 7 bases, with 4 bases of the junction left unmatched. CDR1 and CDR2 (germline): DFQATT, SNEGSKA (reference sequence). The CDR3 has 14 amino acids. For this clonotype: Its antigen is currently unknown.

The chain has TRBV20-1 and TRBJ2-2; 11 bases fit TRBD1. The sequence was obtained from a human patient who had a liver transplant. Some T cells may be supplied by the graft donor. CDR3 in DNA: TGCAGTGCTAGGAGGACAGGGGGCAACGGGGAGCTGTTTTTT. Its protein product is CSARRTGGNGELFF.